Listed below are T cell receptor beta chains from one sample, sequenced in a study of T cells in Graves' hyperthyroidism and ophthalmopathy. MiXCR was run by TCRdb on the multiplex PCR reads, yielding one entry per CDR3 protein. The sample holds over 650,000 distinct CDR3 sequences, 16% seen once. The sequencing sample was made of blood. These TCRs come from a man aged 18 to 35 with Graves' hyperthyroidism. CDR3s include the opening cysteine and the closing phenylalanine or tryptophan. D genes are given only for firm matches. Size values are once, few and many counts, or a class for expanded clones, and some rows have none.

d_call: NA; v_call: TRBV28; j_call: TRBJ2-7; clone_size: many; cdr3_aa: CASSQSSYEQYF; cdr3_nt: TGTGCCAGCAGTCAGAGCTCCTACGAGCAGTACTTC
d_call: NA; v_call: TRBV7-9; j_call: TRBJ2-7; clone_size: few; cdr3_aa: CASSPREGGDYEQYF; cdr3_nt: TGTGCCAGCAGCCCCCGGGAAGGCGGGGACTACGAGCAGTACTTC
d_call: NA; v_call: TRBV13; j_call: TRBJ2-4; clone_size: many; cdr3_aa: CASSSSDPVLAKNIQYF; cdr3_nt: TGTGCCAGCAGTTCCTCCGATCCGGTACTGGCCAAAAACATTCAGTACTTC
d_call: NA; v_call: TRBV30; j_call: TRBJ2-5; clone_size: NA; cdr3_aa: CAWRLEETQYF; cdr3_nt: TGTGCCTGGAGACTTGAGGAGACCCAGTACTTC
d_call: NA; v_call: TRBV5-1; j_call: TRBJ1-1; clone_size: NA; cdr3_aa: CASSLELRDTEAFF; cdr3_nt: TGCGCCAGCAGCTTGGAGCTCAGGGACACTGAAGCTTTCTTT
d_call: TRBD1; v_call: TRBV4-1; j_call: TRBJ2-7; clone_size: NA; cdr3_aa: CASSHSPPGQGTNEQYF; cdr3_nt: TGCGCCAGCAGCCATTCCCCCCCGGGACAGGGGACCAACGAGCAGTACTTC
d_call: NA; v_call: TRBV11-2; j_call: TRBJ1-1; clone_size: many; cdr3_aa: CASSSGGATEAFF; cdr3_nt: TGTGCCAGCAGCTCCGGCGGTGCAACTGAAGCTTTCTTT
d_call: NA; v_call: TRBV13; j_call: TRBJ2-1; clone_size: many; cdr3_aa: CASSLGHNLRNEQFF; cdr3_nt: TGTGCCAGCAGCTTAGGTCACAACCTCCGCAATGAGCAGTTCTTC
d_call: NA; v_call: TRBV7-2; j_call: TRBJ2-5; clone_size: many; cdr3_aa: CASSASGETQYF; cdr3_nt: TGTGCCAGCAGCGCTAGTGGGGAGACCCAGTACTTC
d_call: TRBD2; v_call: TRBV6-1; j_call: TRBJ2-5; clone_size: NA; cdr3_aa: CASSGGLAGYQETQYF; cdr3_nt: TGTGCCAGCAGTGGGGGCCTAGCGGGATACCAAGAGACCCAGTACTTC
d_call: NA; v_call: TRBV11-1; j_call: TRBJ1-1; clone_size: NA; cdr3_aa: CASSSTSGTEAFF; cdr3_nt: TGTGCCAGCAGCTCAACCTCCGGCACTGAAGCTTTCTTT
d_call: NA; v_call: TRBV5-6; j_call: TRBJ2-1; clone_size: NA; cdr3_aa: CASRGKLTSEQFF; cdr3_nt: TGTGCCAGCAGAGGGAAACTGACTTCTGAGCAGTTCTTC
d_call: NA; v_call: TRBV29-1; j_call: TRBJ2-1; clone_size: few; cdr3_aa: CSVEGRLARYNEQFF; cdr3_nt: TGCAGCGTTGAAGGCCGTTTAGCCCGCTACAATGAGCAGTTCTTC
d_call: NA; v_call: TRBV12-3/TRBV12-4; j_call: TRBJ1-6; clone_size: many; cdr3_aa: CASSLRGITSPLHF; cdr3_nt: TGTGCCAGCAGTTTAAGGGGAATAACTTCACCCCTCCACTTT
d_call: TRBD2; v_call: TRBV15; j_call: TRBJ2-5; clone_size: NA; cdr3_aa: CATSRDLAGEGKTQYF; cdr3_nt: TGTGCCACCAGCAGAGATCTGGCGGGAGAAGGGAAGACCCAGTACTTC
d_call: NA; v_call: TRBV11-2; j_call: TRBJ2-3; clone_size: NA; cdr3_aa: CASSFAGGAFSTDTQYF; cdr3_nt: TGTGCCAGCAGCTTCGCCGGCGGGGCTTTTAGCACAGATACGCAGTATTTT
d_call: TRBD1; v_call: TRBV7-8; j_call: TRBJ2-7; clone_size: many; cdr3_aa: CASSFHRDRVGEQYF; cdr3_nt: TGTGCCAGCAGCTTTCACCGGGACAGGGTGGGCGAGCAGTACTTC
d_call: TRBD1; v_call: TRBV6-1; j_call: TRBJ1-2; clone_size: NA; cdr3_aa: CASSGEGQVYGYTF; cdr3_nt: TGTGCCAGCAGTGGTGAGGGACAGGTCTATGGCTACACCTTC
d_call: TRBD2; v_call: TRBV12-3/TRBV12-4; j_call: TRBJ2-1; clone_size: few; cdr3_aa: CASSLALLGASGSDNEQFF; cdr3_nt: TGTGCCAGCAGTTTAGCGCTGTTGGGGGCTAGCGGGAGTGACAATGAGCAGTTCTTC
d_call: NA; v_call: TRBV28; j_call: TRBJ1-6; clone_size: many; cdr3_aa: CASSSQVNNSPLHF; cdr3_nt: TGTGCCAGCAGTTCACAGGTCAACAATTCACCCCTCCACTTT
d_call: TRBD2; v_call: TRBV4-3; j_call: TRBJ2-1; clone_size: NA; cdr3_aa: CASSQGLAGKVDEQFF; cdr3_nt: TGCGCCAGCAGCCAAGGACTAGCGGGAAAAGTCGATGAGCAGTTCTTC
d_call: TRBD1; v_call: TRBV29-1; j_call: TRBJ1-2; clone_size: few; cdr3_aa: CSVTGGTNYGYTF; cdr3_nt: TGCAGCGTTACAGGGGGCACGAACTATGGCTACACCTTC
d_call: NA; v_call: TRBV13; j_call: TRBJ2-7; clone_size: NA; cdr3_aa: CASSYGRRENYEQYF; cdr3_nt: TGTGCCAGCAGCTACGGACGCAGGGAAAACTACGAGCAGTACTTC
d_call: TRBD1; v_call: TRBV5-1; j_call: TRBJ2-5; clone_size: few; cdr3_aa: CASSYLQGRETQYF; cdr3_nt: TGCGCCAGCAGCTATCTACAGGGGCGGGAGACCCAGTACTTC
d_call: NA; v_call: TRBV9; j_call: TRBJ2-2; clone_size: NA; cdr3_aa: CASSVGSSSFTGELFF; cdr3_nt: TGTGCCAGCAGCGTAGGAAGCTCCTCGTTCACCGGGGAGCTGTTTTTT
d_call: TRBD2; v_call: TRBV7-9; j_call: TRBJ2-1; clone_size: NA; cdr3_aa: CASSPKGREKSSYNEQFF; cdr3_nt: TGTGCCAGCAGCCCAAAGGGGCGGGAGAAATCCTCCTACAATGAGCAGTTCTTC
d_call: TRBD1; v_call: TRBV10-1; j_call: TRBJ2-3; clone_size: NA; cdr3_aa: CASSPGQGFEGADTQYF; cdr3_nt: TGCGCCAGCTCTCCGGGACAGGGGTTTGAAGGTGCAGATACGCAGTATTTT
d_call: NA; v_call: TRBV11-2; j_call: TRBJ1-6; clone_size: NA; cdr3_aa: CASSLVFGMGALLNSPLHF; cdr3_nt: TGTGCCAGCAGCTTAGTTTTTGGAATGGGGGCTTTATTGAATTCACCCCTCCACTTT
d_call: TRBD2; v_call: TRBV2; j_call: TRBJ2-4; clone_size: NA; cdr3_aa: CASSQLQAGPPKNIQYF; cdr3_nt: TGTGCCAGCAGCCAACTCCAAGCGGGGCCCCCCAAAAACATTCAGTACTTC
d_call: NA; v_call: TRBV2; j_call: TRBJ2-7; clone_size: many; cdr3_aa: CASNHVDRPLKGQYF; cdr3_nt: TGTGCCAGCAACCATGTAGACAGGCCCTTGAAGGGGCAGTACTTC
d_call: TRBD2; v_call: TRBV6-2/TRBV6-3; j_call: TRBJ2-2; clone_size: NA; cdr3_aa: CASSPTSGRLNTGELFF; cdr3_nt: TGTGCCAGCAGTCCGACTAGCGGGAGGCTAAACACCGGGGAGCTGTTTTTT
d_call: NA; v_call: TRBV4-1; j_call: TRBJ2-3; clone_size: few; cdr3_aa: CASSHRADTQYF; cdr3_nt: TGCGCCAGCAGCCACAGGGCAGATACGCAGTATTTT
d_call: TRBD1; v_call: TRBV28; j_call: TRBJ1-2; clone_size: many; cdr3_aa: CASSYRGNFNYGYTF; cdr3_nt: TGTGCCAGCAGTTACAGGGGAAACTTTAACTATGGCTACACCTTC
d_call: TRBD2; v_call: TRBV20-1; j_call: TRBJ2-5; clone_size: many; cdr3_aa: CSASRLAGGQETQYF; cdr3_nt: TGCAGTGCTAGTCGGCTAGCGGGGGGACAAGAGACCCAGTACTTC
d_call: NA; v_call: TRBV20-1; j_call: TRBJ1-1; clone_size: many; cdr3_aa: CSARETGLGAFF; cdr3_nt: TGCAGTGCTAGGGAAACAGGATTAGGGGCTTTCTTT
d_call: TRBD1; v_call: TRBV5-8; j_call: TRBJ1-6; clone_size: few; cdr3_aa: CASSRGQGYYSPLHF; cdr3_nt: TGTGCCAGCAGCAGGGGACAGGGATATTATTCACCCCTCCACTTT
d_call: NA; v_call: TRBV6-2/TRBV6-3; j_call: TRBJ1-2; clone_size: NA; cdr3_aa: CASSYGGTEKYGYTF; cdr3_nt: TGTGCCAGCAGTTACGGAGGAACAGAAAAGTATGGCTACACCTTC
d_call: NA; v_call: TRBV28; j_call: TRBJ1-3; clone_size: many; cdr3_aa: CASSLQTSSGNTIYF; cdr3_nt: TGTGCCAGCAGTTTGCAGACGAGCTCTGGAAACACCATATATTTT
d_call: NA; v_call: TRBV11-1; j_call: TRBJ2-3; clone_size: many; cdr3_aa: CASSLASVVDTQYF; cdr3_nt: TGTGCCAGCAGCTTAGCTTCCGTGGTCGATACGCAGTATTTT
d_call: TRBD1; v_call: TRBV5-6; j_call: TRBJ2-2; clone_size: NA; cdr3_aa: CASSSLGQGASSTGELFF; cdr3_nt: TGTGCCAGCAGCTCCCTGGGACAGGGGGCGTCAAGCACCGGGGAGCTGTTTTTT
d_call: TRBD1; v_call: TRBV30; j_call: TRBJ2-7; clone_size: many; cdr3_aa: CAWGGTGGSYYEQYF; cdr3_nt: TGTGCCTGGGGTGGAACAGGGGGAAGCTACTACGAGCAGTACTTC
d_call: TRBD1; v_call: TRBV30; j_call: TRBJ1-1; clone_size: many; cdr3_aa: CAFKGAGTEAFF; cdr3_nt: TGTGCCTTCAAGGGGGCAGGCACTGAAGCTTTCTTT
d_call: NA; v_call: TRBV2; j_call: TRBJ2-7; clone_size: many; cdr3_aa: CASSADSYSPYEQYF; cdr3_nt: TGTGCCAGCAGTGCAGACAGCTACAGTCCCTACGAGCAGTACTTC
d_call: TRBD2; v_call: TRBV7-2; j_call: TRBJ2-1; clone_size: many; cdr3_aa: CASSWTSGPSSYNEQFF; cdr3_nt: TGTGCCAGCAGCTGGACTAGCGGGCCAAGCTCCTACAATGAGCAGTTCTTC
d_call: NA; v_call: TRBV7-9; j_call: TRBJ2-1; clone_size: few; cdr3_aa: CASSPRTVVIEQFF; cdr3_nt: TGTGCCAGCAGCCCTCGGACGGTGGTTATTGAGCAGTTCTTC
d_call: TRBD2; v_call: TRBV28; j_call: TRBJ2-3; clone_size: NA; cdr3_aa: CACNAGGDTDTQYF; cdr3_nt: TGTGCCTGCAATGCGGGGGGGGACACAGACACGCAGTATTTT
d_call: TRBD1; v_call: TRBV9; j_call: TRBJ2-5; clone_size: NA; cdr3_aa: CASSFSPGQGQETQYF; cdr3_nt: TGTGCCAGCAGCTTCTCGCCGGGACAGGGCCAAGAGACCCAGTACTTC
d_call: NA; v_call: TRBV2; j_call: TRBJ2-2; clone_size: few; cdr3_aa: CASKSGPNTGELFF; cdr3_nt: TGTGCCAGCAAGAGCGGGCCGAACACCGGGGAGCTGTTTTTT
d_call: TRBD2; v_call: TRBV6-1; j_call: TRBJ2-1; clone_size: many; cdr3_aa: CASSQGTSGRVSYNEQFF; cdr3_nt: TGTGCCAGCAGTCAAGGGACTAGCGGGAGGGTCTCCTACAATGAGCAGTTCTTC
d_call: NA; v_call: TRBV7-3; j_call: TRBJ2-6; clone_size: many; cdr3_aa: CASSSPAGANVLTF; cdr3_nt: TGTGCCAGCAGCTCCCCGGCTGGGGCCAACGTCCTGACTTTC
d_call: NA; v_call: TRBV27; j_call: TRBJ1-3; clone_size: many; cdr3_aa: CASSFSGGSGNTIYF; cdr3_nt: TGTGCCAGCAGTTTCTCGGGGGGATCTGGAAACACCATATATTTT
d_call: NA; v_call: TRBV6-2/TRBV6-3; j_call: TRBJ2-7; clone_size: many; cdr3_aa: CASSYSRLRDTRDEQYF; cdr3_nt: TGTGCCAGCAGTTACTCCCGGCTCCGGGACACACGCGACGAGCAGTACTTC
d_call: NA; v_call: TRBV19; j_call: TRBJ1-4; clone_size: NA; cdr3_aa: CASNRLGGVNEKLFF; cdr3_nt: TGTGCCAGTAACCGGCTTGGTGGGGTTAATGAAAAACTGTTTTTT